This T cell receptor beta chain was sequenced during a study of vaccination and CD4 T cells after COVID-19 (dated by TCRdb to between 2021 and 2024). About the investigation overall: Convalescent patients had a positive SARS-CoV-2 result on nasal swab PCR, and of these patients, several had mild disease and one had severe disease. The spike-specific CD4+ TCR repertoire was compared before and after mRNA vaccination in over 9 COVID-19 convalescent patients and a handful of infection-naive healthy vaccine recipients. Post-vaccine blood samples were obtained a median of around 74 days after the second vaccine dose, with a range of roughly 14 to 241 days. Six males and four females were included in the convalescent cohort, with two Hispanic individuals, seven Caucasians, two Asians and one multiracial person represented. Overlapping spike peptide pools from SARS-CoV-2 and from the common cold coronaviruses HCoV-NL63, HCoV-OC43 and HCoV-229E were used as culture stimuli. Control cultures received a CEFX viral epitope pool as the positive control, an HIV-1 Nef peptide pool as the negative control, or no peptide. Participants got two doses of the Pfizer-BioNTech BNT162b2 vaccine (n=8) or two doses of the Moderna mRNA-1273 vaccine (n=2). Post-COVID blood samples from convalescent patients were collected a median of roughly 100 days after diagnosis, with a range of roughly 35 to 180 days.

According to the study, the label for this sample's treatment or condition signals: approximately nine-day PBMC culture with coronavirus spike peptide pools or control peptides (ViraFEST assay). The study used the ViraFEST assay, which expanded antigen-specific T cells with peptide pools and then identified expanded clonotypes by TCR sequencing. The convalescent patients' positive SARS-CoV-2 PCR tests fell between March and December 2020, which was before the Alpha, Beta and Delta variants emerged in the United States. Each well held 2.2 million or so PBMCs cultured with roughly 10 ug/ml peptide pools in IMDM containing 5% human AB serum and around 10 IU/ml IL-2. Half of the culture medium was replaced with fresh IL-2-containing medium on days 3 and 7. After 10 days of culture, CD4+ T cells were isolated by negative selection with the EasySep CD4+ T cell isolation kit. Ficoll-Paque Plus gradient centrifugation was used to isolate PBMCs from whole blood, and the isolated PBMCs were then either used fresh or cryopreserved at -140C. In general, triplicate wells were set up for every culture condition.

The CDR3 measures 15 amino acids from cysteine to phenylalanine. Just the 45-base CDR3 DNA is kept, in frame starting at base 1. CDR1 and CDR2, per the germline V gene, are KGHSH and LQKENI. Deletion took 4 bases off V and 8 bases off J, with a span of 20 bases between the germline ends. The library was obtained by PCR. At the Johns Hopkins FTIC core, DNA from the cultured CD4+ T cells underwent TCR sequencing with the Oncomine TCR Beta short-read assay. Genomic DNA was extracted from the cultured CD4+ T cells with the QIAamp micro DNA kit. Oncomine TCR Beta libraries from cultured CD4+ T cells were pooled with unique dual indexes and sequenced on an Illumina iSeq 100. From the authors' description of their analysis: Non-productive sequences were removed, and CDR3s that did not start with C, did not end with F or W, or were shorter than 7 amino acids were discarded. The MANAFEST web application identified antigen-specific clonotypes by comparing peptide-stimulated wells against reference wells and other culture wells. Positive clones required FDR below 0.05, an odds ratio above 5, and productive frequency above 0.1% in at least two of three replicate wells. A clonotype was classed as cross-reactive if the clonotype showed significant expansion both in SARS-CoV-2 spike wells and in at least one common cold coronavirus spike condition. Similarity between CDR3 sequences was evaluated in R version 3.6.1 using Levenshtein distances (stringdist) and unrooted phylogenetic trees (ape). TCRdb reanalyzed the raw reads on its own, using fastp at Q25 for trimming and MiXCR for clone calling, and kept in-frame beta chains. Rows with one shared CDR3 protein collapse into an entry with the most common genes and DNA. These V and J calls rely on TCRdb rather than the paper's analysis. The sample data list about 7,200 distinct CDR3 sequences, and 61% of these were observed just once. About 33% of the sample lies in the top ten.

Of note for this clonotype: No antigen is known for it. No base-level quality is on record; no much larger clone is a single base apart.

The paper as a whole reports these results and caveats: Of the vaccine-specific clones in convalescent patients, 304 of 307, or nearly all, reacted only to SARS-CoV-2 spike and did not cross-react with common cold coronaviruses. The study included relatively few convalescent patients and did not analyze early timepoints after natural infection. An increase in the median number of SARS-CoV-2-reactive clonotypes from 21 after infection to 35 to 40 after vaccination was observed, but the change was not found to be significant. In convalescent patients, a median roughly 88% of post-vaccine SARS-CoV-2-reactive clones were detected only after vaccination, suggesting vaccine-specific priming.

Sequencing was performed on CD4+ T cells from blood, cultured in vitro. This receptor was identified in a human donor who had recovered from COVID-19. The chain couples TRBV18 to TRBJ1-2, and the D gene may be TRBD1, 6 bases matching. The DNA sequence is as follows: TGTGCCAGCTCACTCTACAGGGATGGGGTCGTCGGCTACACCTTC. Translated, this is CASSLYRDGVVGYTF.